These T cell receptor beta chains were read from a single sample in a study of T-cell reconstitution after alpha-beta-depleted transplantation in children. TCRdb re-called the PCR reads through MiXCR, storing one row per CDR3 protein. Of 240,000 or so distinct CDR3 sequences in the sample, around 12% were seen once. Material: PBMCs from the stem cell graft donor, obtained from the stem cell graft. Receptors originate from a human donor who donated a stem cell graft to a child with acute lymphoblastic leukemia. CDR3s include the opening cysteine and the closing phenylalanine or tryptophan. A D gene is named only where the DNA matches it firmly. Size tells how often a clone was seen (once, few, many) or the class of an expanded clone, and some rows leave it out.

NA	NA	TRBV5-1	TRBJ2-7	TGCGCCAGCAGAGTCGAGGGTCCCGGCGAGCAGTACTTC	CASRVEGPGEQYF
many	NA	TRBV5-1	TRBJ2-7	TGCGCCAGCAGCTTGAGTGCTGGTTGGGACGAGCAGTACTTC	CASSLSAGWDEQYF
many	TRBD2	TRBV20-1	TRBJ2-3	TGCAGTGCTAGAGATCCCTCGCGGGAGTTTGTTGATACGCAGTATTTT	CSARDPSREFVDTQYF
many	NA	TRBV7-2	TRBJ2-4	TGTGCCAGCAGCTTGACTCCCACCAAAAACATTCAGTACTTC	CASSLTPTKNIQYF
NA	NA	TRBV4-2	TRBJ1-5	TGTGCCAGCAGCCCGTCAATGGGCGGCAATTTCAATCAGCCCCAGCATTTT	CASSPSMGGNFNQPQHF
once	NA	TRBV7-9	TRBJ2-5	TGTGTCAGCAGCTTAGCTCAAGAGACCCAGTACTTC	CVSSLAQETQYF
NA	NA	TRBV18	TRBJ2-7	TGTGCCAGCTCACCAATCGGATCCTACGAGCAGTACTTC	CASSPIGSYEQYF
many	TRBD1	TRBV7-9	TRBJ2-5	TGTGCCAGCAGCCCCGAGGACAGGGGCCAAGAGACCCAGTACTTC	CASSPEDRGQETQYF
many	NA	TRBV5-1	TRBJ1-1	TGCGCCAGCAACCCGGGACACTTGAACACTGAAGCTTTCTTT	CASNPGHLNTEAFF
NA	NA	TRBV12-5	TRBJ2-2	TGTGCTAGTGGGGACCCATTTGGGGCCGGGGAGCTGTTTTTT	CASGDPFGAGELFF